The 8 T cell receptor beta chains presented below share a single source sample, sequenced in a study of T-cell memory formation after mild COVID-19. TCRdb re-called the 5' RACE reads through MiXCR, storing one row per CDR3 protein. The table has 150,000 to 200,000 distinct CDR3 sequences, roughly 15% seen once. Sequenced sample: PBMCs or a T cell subset sorted from them (not recorded which). These receptors all stem from an adult woman who had mild COVID-19 (a few samples of this study predate the infection). Cell type and time point are not known.

This clonotype was counted between two and nine times. The chain carries TRBV10-3 and TRBJ1-1, with D possibly being TRBD1 (5 bases). V was shortened by 3 bases and J by 1 base, with 12 bases between the two germline ends. The CDR3 runs to 15 residues. Germline CDR1 reads ENHRY; CDR2 reads SYGVKD. The CDR3: CAISDPGDRNTEAFF. In nucleotides, the CDR3 is TGTGCCATCAGTGACCCGGGTGACAGGAACACTGAAGCTTTCTTT.

The CDR3 protein is CASSFNLLAGGVEQFF. DNA of the CDR3: TGTGCCAGCAGCTTTAACCTACTAGCGGGAGGGGTTGAGCAGTTCTTC. The chain combines TRBV5-4 with TRBJ2-1; the match to TRBD2 covers 13 bases. This CDR3 comprises 16 residues. Germline V gene sequence: CDR1 SGHNT, CDR2 YYREEE (reference sequence). The junction had 8 bases not matched to a gene; V was cut back by 2 bases and J by 9 bases. Supplemented by reference TRBV5-4 and TRBJ2-1, the full variable domain reads ETGVTQSPTHLIKTRGQQVTLRCSSQSGHNTVSWYQQALGQGPQFIFQYYREEENGRGNFPPRFSGLQFPNYSSELNVNALELDDSALYLCASSFNLLAGGVEQFFGPGTRLTVL.

V usage is TRBV6-5 and J usage is TRBJ2-2, with D perhaps matching TRBD1 (6 bases). V lost 8 bases, J lost 1 base, and 14 bases lay in between. Germline lookup yields CDR1 MNHEY and CDR2 SVGAGI. The CDR3 spans 15 residues. CDR3 nucleotide sequence: TGTGCCAGCGCCCGGAAACAGGGGAACACCGGGGAGCTGTTTTTT. It encodes CASARKQGNTGELFF.

V gene TRBV11-2 combines with J gene TRBJ2-7, with no clear D. The length of the CDR3 is 13 residues. The V gene's germline CDR1 is SGHAT and CDR2 FQNNGV. V dropped 5 bases and J dropped 3 bases, with 11 bases sitting between them. The CDR3 protein is CASSPGVIYEQYF. The CDR3 DNA follows: TGTGCCAGCAGCCCTGGGGTGATCTACGAGCAGTACTTC. The variable domain in full, with the rest retrieved from reference TRBV11-2 and TRBJ2-7, is EAGVAQSPRYKIIEKRQSVAFWCNPISGHATLYWYQQILGQGPKLLIQFQNNGVVDDSQLPKDRFSAERLKGVDSTLKIQPAKLEDSAVYLCASSPGVIYEQYFGPGTRLTVT.

This clonotype was detected only a few times. The chain couples TRBV6-1 to TRBJ2-7, with a tentative D call TRBD2 (6 bases). V was cut by 6 bases and J by 2 bases, with 14 bases left in between. CDR3 length: 14 residues. Germline CDR1 reads MNHNS; CDR2 reads SASEGT. CDR3 coding DNA: TGTGCCAGCAGGAGGGAGGCAGGGCCCTACGAGCAGTACTTC. Translated: CASRREAGPYEQYF.

The chain has TRBV7-3 and TRBJ2-1; 7 bases are shared with TRBD2. Germline trimming cut 0 bases from V and 1 base from J; bases unmatched to any gene: 3. CDR1 and CDR2 from the germline V gene are SGHTA and FQGTGA. CDR3 length: 16 residues. The CDR3, as DNA: TGTGCCAGCAGCTTAACGGGGGGACTATCCTACAATGAGCAGTTCTTC. This translates into CASSLTGGLSYNEQFF.

This clonotype was seen more than once but under ten times. This chain uses TRBV14 with TRBJ1-3; D possibly corresponds to TRBD1 (5 bases). CDR1 is SGHDN, CDR2 FVKESK, per germline. This CDR3 comprises 15 residues. Trimming shortened V by 3 bases and J by 3 bases, and 12 bases separated the two germline ends. The CDR3 nucleotides are TGTGCCAGCAGCCAGCTGGACAAACTTGGAAACACCATATATTTT. It translates to CASSQLDKLGNTIYF.

In this sample, this clonotype turned up a few times. The chain couples TRBV20-1 to TRBJ2-5; 10 nucleotides agree with TRBD1. V lost 5 bases to trimming and J lost 0 bases; unmatched junction nucleotides: 9. The germline CDR1 and CDR2 sequences are DFQATT and SNEGSKA (reference sequence). The CDR3 sequence is 16 residues long. DNA of the CDR3: TGCAGTGCTGAAAACCGGGACAGGGGCTACCAAGAGACCCAGTACTTC. Its translation: CSAENRDRGYQETQYF.